The rows below give T cell receptor beta chains drawn from one sample of a study of T cell changes during pregnancy in multiple sclerosis. Method: immunoSEQ multiplex PCR; TCRdb's copy keeps in-frame clones and lacks some. The repertoire includes roughly 90,000 clones, approximately 90% of them detected once, and roughly 0.91% sits in the top ten. Specimen: peripheral blood, collected before pregnancy. The receptors derive from a female donor with multiple sclerosis, enrolled in a pregnancy study. The CDR3 runs from the conserved cysteine through the conserved F or W. The D gene is left open where the match is weak. Not every row has a clone size; where given, it reads once, few, many or a size class.

abundance: NA; j_gene: TRBJ1-2; d_gene: TRBD1; v_gene: TRBV7-3; CDR3nt: TGTGCCAGCAGCCTCTCGACAGGGAAAGATGGCTACACCTTC; CDR3aa: CASSLSTGKDGYTF
abundance: NA; j_gene: TRBJ2-7; d_gene: NA; v_gene: TRBV6-5; CDR3nt: TGTGCCAGCAGTTTGGGGCCGGTCGGCGAGCAGTACTTC; CDR3aa: CASSLGPVGEQYF
abundance: NA; j_gene: TRBJ1-2; d_gene: NA; v_gene: TRBV4-2; CDR3nt: TGTGCCAGCAGCCAAGTATTTCCAGGGAACTATGGCTACACCTTC; CDR3aa: CASSQVFPGNYGYTF
abundance: NA; j_gene: TRBJ2-3; d_gene: NA; v_gene: TRBV7-9; CDR3nt: TGTGCCAGCAGCTTGCAGGGTGGAATGGATACGCAGTATTTT; CDR3aa: CASSLQGGMDTQYF
abundance: NA; j_gene: TRBJ2-7; d_gene: TRBD2; v_gene: TRBV7-2; CDR3nt: TGTGCCAGCAGCTTTACTAGCGGGGGTTACACCTACGAGCAGTACTTC; CDR3aa: CASSFTSGGYTYEQYF
abundance: once; j_gene: TRBJ2-1; d_gene: NA; v_gene: TRBV28; CDR3nt: TGTGCCACCTCAGGGGTAACCTACAATGAGCAGTTCTTC; CDR3aa: CATSGVTYNEQFF
abundance: once; j_gene: TRBJ1-5; d_gene: TRBD1; v_gene: TRBV4-1; CDR3nt: TGCGCCAGCAGCCAAGACGGCGCAGGGGGAATGCCCCAGCATTTT; CDR3aa: CASSQDGAGGMPQHF
abundance: NA; j_gene: TRBJ2-1; d_gene: TRBD2; v_gene: TRBV5-4; CDR3nt: TGTGCCAGCAGCTTGGAGTCTAGCGGGAGCCATGAGCAGTTCTTC; CDR3aa: CASSLESSGSHEQFF
abundance: NA; j_gene: TRBJ1-6; d_gene: TRBD1; v_gene: TRBV23-1; CDR3nt: TGCGCCAACTCCGACAGGGACAATAATTCACCCCTCCACTTT; CDR3aa: CANSDRDNNSPLHF
abundance: NA; j_gene: TRBJ2-3; d_gene: NA; v_gene: TRBV7-3; CDR3nt: TGTGCCAGCAGCTTAAATCCACGGGGAGATACGCAGTATTTT; CDR3aa: CASSLNPRGDTQYF
abundance: NA; j_gene: TRBJ2-5; d_gene: NA; v_gene: TRBV7-3; CDR3nt: TGTGCCAGCAGTGATCTTGGGCTGCCCCAAGAGACCCAGTACTTC; CDR3aa: CASSDLGLPQETQYF
abundance: NA; j_gene: TRBJ1-1; d_gene: NA; v_gene: TRBV5-5; CDR3nt: TGTGCCAGCAGCCGCATGCCAGTGAACACTGAAGCTTTCTTT; CDR3aa: CASSRMPVNTEAFF